This T cell receptor beta chain was profiled in a study of blood T cell repertoires in COVID-19. Enrollees, about 18 to 89 years old, lived in fewer than 25 US areas. Participants reported their clinical history, and cohort assignment relied on those reports. CDR3 length: 16 amino acids. Germline V lookup: CDR1 MDHEN, CDR2 SYDVKM. The V gene end was trimmed by 3 bases and the J gene end by 6 bases; junction bases not matched to a gene: 9. Some clones are missing from TCRdb's copy, which holds only in-frame ones; the method was immunoSEQ multiplex PCR. The sample holds 150,000 to 200,000 clones, over 70% seen once.

Sample: PBMCs or T cells enriched from blood (not recorded which). The sequence was obtained from a man aged 65 to 85 who had been exposed to COVID-19. The chain combines TRBV28 with TRBJ2-2, with 8 bases fitting TRBD2. CDR3 in amino acids: CASSLRRAGGAGELFF. The CDR3, as DNA: TGTGCCAGCAGTTTGAGGCGGGCGGGAGGCGCCGGGGAGCTGTTTTTT.